This T cell receptor beta chain comes out of a study of regulatory T cells in long-lasting Graves disease (dated by TCRdb to 2020 to 2022). Turning to the overall study: Persistent Graves' disease was defined as antithyroid drug treatment for over 5 years with persistently positive TSH receptor autoantibodies. The study took place in China and was registered as a clinical trial. On average, persistent Graves' disease patients in the clinical cohort had been on antithyroid drugs for roughly 11 years. A total of roughly 35 samples underwent TCR sequencing, from 13 patients with persistent Graves' disease and some 20 patients with newly diagnosed Graves' disease. Persistent Graves' disease patients were compared with newly diagnosed Graves' disease patients by peripheral blood TCR sequencing and RNA sequencing.

The paper's findings and limits, for the study overall: Sequencing and analysis were restricted to the TCR beta chain. The authors acknowledged the small sample size as a limitation that may reduce accuracy. Peripheral blood alone was examined, since thyroid tissue, which constituted the primary lesion, could not be accessed. More public clonotypes were shared among persistent patients (roughly 2,900) than among newly diagnosed patients (966). Compared with newly diagnosed patients, persistent Graves' disease patients had lower TCR Shannon entropy and fewer highly expanded clones, which suggests clonal expansion.

In the paper's terms, the time point label means: persistent/refractory GD, antithyroid drugs over 5 years with positive TRAb. For both TCR sequencing and RNA sequencing, RNA was extracted from PBMCs using TRIzol. The diagnosis of Graves' disease followed American Thyroid Association guidelines. Recruitment of patients was carried out at an endocrinology department in Xi'an, China. From each patient, approximately 10 milliliters of peripheral blood was collected into an EDTA anticoagulant tube. Ficoll Paque Plus density gradient separation was used to isolate PBMCs, and no further T cell sorting was done. An Agilent 2100 Bioanalyzer and agarose gel were used to check RNA quality, and a NanoDrop 2000 was used to measure RNA concentration. Receptor amplification or capture employed multiplex PCR. Instrument used: Illumina HiSeq 4000. To build TCR beta libraries, CDR3 regions were amplified by Arm-PCR using iRepertoire HTBI primers. Before sequencing, the PCR products went through gel purification. The authors processed their data as follows. Gene usage analysis of CDR3 amino acid clonotypes used the 50 to 70 TRBV and more than 13 TRBJ segments found across samples. COPE and FqMerger were used to merge the filtered high-quality paired reads into contigs. BLAST was used to align contigs to IMGT TRBV, TRBD and TRBJ reference genes, and CDR3 was defined according to IMGT. Clonotypes above 0.1% frequency were classified as highly expanded clones. Shannon entropy served as the measure of repertoire diversity, while the Gini coefficient captured V-J evenness. A clonotype found in more than one individual was treated as public. TCRdb itself trimmed the public reads at Q25 with fastp, ran MiXCR and retained productive beta chains. Rows are unified per CDR3 protein, each entry keeping the most common DNA and genes. TCRdb, not the authors, supplied the V and J calls. The sample has some 450,000 distinct CDR3 sequences on record, around 20% of them singletons. Roughly 26% of the sample is taken by the ten largest.

On this clonotype itself: This receptor's antigen is unknown. Nothing much larger sits one base from this clone, and base qualities are not available.

The TCR comes from a female donor with Graves disease. The material sequenced was peripheral blood mononuclear cells (PBMCs), taken when the disease was refractory, from a patient treated with antithyroid drugs.

The DNA reads TGTGCCAGCAGCGAGACTAGCGGGATTTCCTACAATGAGCAGTTCTTC. Translation gives CASSETSGISYNEQFF. The rearranged chain carries TRBV2 and TRBJ2-1, and 11 bases in between align with TRBD2. Counted from cysteine to phenylalanine, this CDR3 has 16 amino acids. CDR3 DNA is the only sequence kept; it has 48 bases, read in frame from the first base. Germline trimming amounts to 6 bases on V and 1 base on J, with 5 as the count of junction bases outside the gene matches. CDR1 and CDR2, per the germline V gene, are SNHLY and FYNNEI.